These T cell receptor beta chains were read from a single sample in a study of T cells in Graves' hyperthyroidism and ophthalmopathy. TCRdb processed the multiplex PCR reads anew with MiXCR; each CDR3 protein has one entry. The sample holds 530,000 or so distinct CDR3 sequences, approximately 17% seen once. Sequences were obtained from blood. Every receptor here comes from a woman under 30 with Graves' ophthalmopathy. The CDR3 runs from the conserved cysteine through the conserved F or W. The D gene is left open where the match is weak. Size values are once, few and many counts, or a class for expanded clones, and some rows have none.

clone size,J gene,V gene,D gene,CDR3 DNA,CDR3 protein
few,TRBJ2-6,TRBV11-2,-,TGTGCCAGCAGCTTAGGCTGGTATGGTAGCTCTGGGGCCAACGTCCTGACTTTC,CASSLGWYGSSGANVLTF
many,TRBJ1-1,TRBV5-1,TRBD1,TGCGCCAGCAGCCGCGACAGGGGGGGCACTGAAGCTTTCTTT,CASSRDRGGTEAFF
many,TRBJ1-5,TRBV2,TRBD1,TGTGCCAGCAGAACAGGGGTTGGCAATCAGCCCCAGCATTTT,CASRTGVGNQPQHF
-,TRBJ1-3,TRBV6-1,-,TGTGCCAGCACCCCTAATAGACAGTTCGGAAACACCATATATTTT,CASTPNRQFGNTIYF
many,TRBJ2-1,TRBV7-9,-,TGTGCCAGCAGCTTATTGGCGCCTAACCCATCGGGTGAGCAGTTCTTC,CASSLLAPNPSGEQFF
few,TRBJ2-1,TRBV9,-,TGTGCCAGCAGCGTAGAGGGCAATGAGCAGTTCTTC,CASSVEGNEQFF
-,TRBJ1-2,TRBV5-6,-,TGTGCCAGCAGCTTTTTGTCAGCCTCTAACTATGGCTACACCTTC,CASSFLSASNYGYTF
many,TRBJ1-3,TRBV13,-,TGTGCCAGCAGCCTTGCAGGGTTCTCTGGAAACACCATATATTTT,CASSLAGFSGNTIYF
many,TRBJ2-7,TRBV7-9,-,TGTGCCAGCAGCTTAGAGGGTAGAGCCTACGAGCAGTACTTC,CASSLEGRAYEQYF
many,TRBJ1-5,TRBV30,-,TGTGCCTGGAGTGCGACAGGCGATCAGCCCCAGCATTTT,CAWSATGDQPQHF
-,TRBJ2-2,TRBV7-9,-,TGTGCCAGCAGCGTGAGGGGGCGGGAAGACACCGGGGAGCTGTTTTTT,CASSVRGREDTGELFF
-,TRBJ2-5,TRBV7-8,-,TGTGCCAGCAGCTTATCAGGACAGTTTTTAGAGACCCAGTACTTC,CASSLSGQFLETQYF
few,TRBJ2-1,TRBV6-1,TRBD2,TGTGCCAGCCTGCGGCGGGGGGGCAATGAGCAGTTCTTC,CASLRRGGNEQFF
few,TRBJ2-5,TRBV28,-,TGTGCCAGCAGTAGGAGGTGGGATCTGGTAGAGACCCAGTACTTC,CASSRRWDLVETQYF
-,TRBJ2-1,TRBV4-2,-,TGTGCCAGCAGCCTGACCGGAAGGGAGAGCTCCTACAATGAGCAGTTCTTC,CASSLTGRESSYNEQFF
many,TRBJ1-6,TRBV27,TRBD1,TGTGCCAGCAGTTTCGGACAGGGTTACTCACCCCTCCACTTT,CASSFGQGYSPLHF
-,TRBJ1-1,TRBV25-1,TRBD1,TGTGCCAGCAGAGGTCAGGACAGGGGAAGGAACACTGAAGCTTTCTTT,CASRGQDRGRNTEAFF
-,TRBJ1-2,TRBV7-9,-,TGTGCCAGCAGCTTAGTAGCTCAAGTGGAGAACTATGGCTACACCTTC,CASSLVAQVENYGYTF
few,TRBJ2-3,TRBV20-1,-,TGCAGTGCTAGAGATTGGGGCGCGGGCACAGATACGCAGTATTTT,CSARDWGAGTDTQYF
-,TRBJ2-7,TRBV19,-,TGTGCCAGTAGTTTCCAGATTTACTCCTACGAGCAGTACTTC,CASSFQIYSYEQYF
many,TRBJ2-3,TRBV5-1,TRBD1,TGCGCCAGCAGCCAACAGGGGGCTCGTACAGATACGCAGTATTTT,CASSQQGARTDTQYF
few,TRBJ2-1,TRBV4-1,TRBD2,TGCGCCAGCAGCCAAAATCCTAGCGGAACCTACAATGAGCAGTTCTTC,CASSQNPSGTYNEQFF
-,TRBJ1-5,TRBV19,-,TGTGCCAGTAGTGAGGTACAGGGCAGGGGCAATCAGCCCCAGCATTTT,CASSEVQGRGNQPQHF
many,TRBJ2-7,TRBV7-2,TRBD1,TGTGCCAGCAGCTTAGTCCACCGGCCCGGGACAGGGAACGAGCAGTACTTC,CASSLVHRPGTGNEQYF
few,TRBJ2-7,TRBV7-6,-,TGTGCCAGCAGCCGTATCGGGGACTTCTCCTACGAGCAGTACTTC,CASSRIGDFSYEQYF
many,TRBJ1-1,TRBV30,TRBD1,TGTGCCTGGAGGGGGGACAGGGTGAGGATGGACACTGAAGCTTTCTTT,CAWRGDRVRMDTEAFF
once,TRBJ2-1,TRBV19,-,TGTGCCAGTAGTGCGGAGAATGAGCAGTTCTTC,CASSAENEQFF
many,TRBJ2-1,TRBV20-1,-,TGCAGTGCTGCCGACTTTTATGAGCAGTTCTTC,CSAADFYEQFF
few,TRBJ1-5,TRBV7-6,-,TGTGCCAGCAGCCCGGGACCTTATAGCAATCAGCCCCAGCATTTT,CASSPGPYSNQPQHF
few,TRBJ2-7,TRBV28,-,TGTGCCAGCAGTTTTTTCGGTGCAGGGCTCTACGAGCAGTACTTC,CASSFFGAGLYEQYF
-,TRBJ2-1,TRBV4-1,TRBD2,TGCGCCAGCAGCCATGCCCAGTTAGCGGGAGGGCCTGGTGAGCAGTTCTTC,CASSHAQLAGGPGEQFF
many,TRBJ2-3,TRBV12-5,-,TGTGCTAGTGGTTCCAGCCCGTTTAGATACGGGCACACAGATACGCAGTATTTT,CASGSSPFRYGHTDTQYF
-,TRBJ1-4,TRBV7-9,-,TGTGCCAGCAGCTCGGAGGGACACCTGTTTTTT,CASSSEGHLFF
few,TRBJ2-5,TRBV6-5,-,TGTGCCAGCAGTTACTCAGCGGTCCAAGAGACCCAGTACTTC,CASSYSAVQETQYF
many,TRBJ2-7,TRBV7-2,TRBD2,TGTGCCAACAGCTTAGCGCGGACTAGCGGATCCTACGAGCAGTACTTC,CANSLARTSGSYEQYF
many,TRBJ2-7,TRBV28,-,TGTGCCAGCAGTCCGCCCAGGGACCCCTACGAGCAGTACTTC,CASSPPRDPYEQYF
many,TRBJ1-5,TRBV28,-,TGTGCCAGCAGCCTTGACCGGGGCCGCGGGCAGCCCCAGCATTTT,CASSLDRGRGQPQHF
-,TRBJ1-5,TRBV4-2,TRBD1,TGTGCCAGCAGCCAAGGCGACAGGGCTTATAGCAATCAGCCCCAGCATTTT,CASSQGDRAYSNQPQHF
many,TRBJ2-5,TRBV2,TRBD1,TGTGCCAGCAGCGCCTCAGGGGGCTTGGAGACCCAGTACTTC,CASSASGGLETQYF
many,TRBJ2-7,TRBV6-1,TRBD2,TGTGCCAGCTCCCGACTAGCCTCCTACGAGCAGTACTTC,CASSRLASYEQYF
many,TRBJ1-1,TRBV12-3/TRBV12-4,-,TGTGCCAGCAGTCTAAGGGGGGGGCCGCAAGCTTTCTTT,CASSLRGGPQAFF
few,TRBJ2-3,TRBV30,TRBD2,TGTGCCTGGAAGAAGGCGGGGGTCCATCCTAGCACAGATACGCAGTATTTT,CAWKKAGVHPSTDTQYF
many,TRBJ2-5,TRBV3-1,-,TGTGCCAGCAGCCAGGGTGGAGGAACGGGGGAGACCCAGTACTTC,CASSQGGGTGETQYF
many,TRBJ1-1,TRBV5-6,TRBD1,TGTGCCAGCAGCTTGGTAGGACAGGGGGCCGGCACTGAAGCTTTCTTT,CASSLVGQGAGTEAFF
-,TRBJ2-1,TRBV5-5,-,TGTGCCAGCAGCCCAGGGACACTATCCTACAATGAGCAGTTCTTC,CASSPGTLSYNEQFF
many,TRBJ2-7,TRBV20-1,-,TGCAGTGCTAGGCTTACTAGCTTATATCCCTACGAGCAGTACTTC,CSARLTSLYPYEQYF
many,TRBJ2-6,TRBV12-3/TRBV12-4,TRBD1,TGTGCCAGCAGTCCCCGGACAGGGAGCTCTGGGGCCAACGTCCTGACTTTC,CASSPRTGSSGANVLTF
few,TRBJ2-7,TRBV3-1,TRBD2,TGTGCCAGCAGCCAAGAGGTATTTGGCGGGAGGCCACTCTACGAGCAGTACTTC,CASSQEVFGGRPLYEQYF
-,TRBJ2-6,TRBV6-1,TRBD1,TGTGCCAGCACCACCGGACAGGGGGCGGCTGGGGCCAACGTCCTGACTTTC,CASTTGQGAAGANVLTF
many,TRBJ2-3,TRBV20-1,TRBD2,TGCAGTGCTAGAGATCGGGCTAGCGGGGGGGCAGGAGATACGCAGTATTTT,CSARDRASGGAGDTQYF
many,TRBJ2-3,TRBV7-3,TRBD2,TGTGCCAGCAGCTTCCTAGCGGCGGATACGCAGTATTTT,CASSFLAADTQYF
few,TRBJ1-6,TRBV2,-,TGTGCCAGCAGACTAGGGACCGCTTACGAGAATTCACCCCGCCACTTT,CASRLGTAYENSPRHF
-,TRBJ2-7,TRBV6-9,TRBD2,TGTGCCAGCAGTTATCTAGCGGGAGAAGGTTACGAGCAGTACTTC,CASSYLAGEGYEQYF
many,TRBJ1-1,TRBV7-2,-,TGTGCCAGCAGCTTACAGGTGAACACTGAAGCTTTCTTT,CASSLQVNTEAFF
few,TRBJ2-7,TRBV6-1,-,TGTGCCAGCAGTGTACGGACGCGAACCTACGAGCAGTACTTC,CASSVRTRTYEQYF
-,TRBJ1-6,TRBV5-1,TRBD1,TGCGCCAGCAGCTGGACAGGGGGGAGCTCCTATAATTCACCCCTCCACTTT,CASSWTGGSSYNSPLHF
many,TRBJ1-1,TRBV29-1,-,TGCAGCGTACAATCCGTCATAGAGGTGGGGTGGATGAACACTGAAGCTTTCTTT,CSVQSVIEVGWMNTEAFF
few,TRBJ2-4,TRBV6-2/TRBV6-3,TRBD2,TGTGCCAGCAGCCCCCTAGCGGAGTCCAAAAACATTCAGTACTTC,CASSPLAESKNIQYF
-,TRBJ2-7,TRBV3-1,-,TGTGCCAGCAGCCAAGGACTAGGATTCGAGCAGTACTTC,CASSQGLGFEQYF